The source of this T cell receptor beta chain is a study of OX40 agonist ivuxolimab in advanced cancers. Study as a whole: Intravenous ivuxolimab was administered to patients every 2 weeks at 0.01 to 10 mg/kg. Those enrolled were less than 85% male, with a mean age of about 66 years and ages from about 20 to 85. Recorded diagnoses for dose-escalation patients were hepatocellular carcinoma, melanoma, renal cell or head and neck cancer. Study results and limitations: In a subset of nonresponders, normalized T-cell clonal expansion was also low.

Sequencing was performed with immunoSEQ multiplex PCR; in TCRdb, only in-frame clones are kept and a portion is missing. The repertoire holds approximately 40,000 clones, with approximately 88% as singletons. For this clone: Its target is not known.

The CDR3 is 18 residues long. Trimming took 0 bases from V and 0 from J; bases not matched to a gene: 4. Germline assignment: CDR1 SGHAT and CDR2 FQNNGV. The chain combines TRBV11-2 with TRBJ2-1; 11 nucleotides line up with TRBD2. The specimen was CD4+ or CD8+ T cells sorted from blood, collected in a trial of the OX40 agonist ivuxolimab. This clonotype originated in an adult with an advanced solid tumor such as melanoma, head and neck, liver or kidney cancer. CDR3 sequence (DNA): TGTGCCAGCAGCTTAGAGGCTAGCGGGAGGCACTCCTACAATGAGCAGTTCTTC. This encodes CASSLEASGRHSYNEQFF.